The 17 T cell receptor beta chains reported below all come from one sample, sequenced in a study of shared clonotypes between healthy human individuals (TCRdb year 2020). To prepare the library, the immunoSEQ multiplex PCR assay was applied. The immuneACCESS repertoire file appears here via TCRdb, limited to in-frame rearrangements. These files lack a portion of the clones; in checked studies, under half of the deficit traces to unresolved V genes, and the cause of the others is not known. The sample has approximately 320,000 clones on record, approximately 79% of them singletons. 10% of the sample is in the top ten clones. The sample consisted of memory CD4+ T cells sorted from blood. Taken with the paper, the label for cell subset or site translates to: CD45RA-negative fraction. These receptors originate from a man aged 25-45 years in good health.

The chain uses TRBV4-1 and TRBJ1-2; TRBD1 matches 7 bases. Germline V gives CDR1 MGHRA, CDR2 YSYEKL. The J segment lost 4 bases and the V segment lost 2 bases, leaving 4 bases of the junction unmatched. The CDR3 length is 14 residues. The CDR3 sequence: CASSQRDRSYGYTF. CDR3 in DNA: TGCGCCAGCAGCCAACGGGACAGATCCTATGGCTACACCTTC.

The chain recombines TRBV7-2 with TRBJ1-2, with D possibly being TRBD1 (6 bases). Germline V gives CDR1 SGHTA, CDR2 FQGNSA. The V end was cut by 5 bases, the J end by 10 bases, with 23 bases between. The CDR3 has 15 amino acids. CDR3 sequence reads: CASSRGFGQIGDYTF. CDR3 coding DNA: TGTGCCAGCAGCCGGGGGTTCGGACAGATCGGAGACTACACCTTC.

The rearrangement uses TRBV18 and TRBJ2-7; 7 bases match TRBD1. From germline, CDR1 is KGHSH and CDR2 LQKENI. V shed 2 bases, J shed 7 bases, and the junction held 8 bases outside the gene matches. This CDR3 spans 14 amino acids. In DNA, the CDR3 is TGTGCCAGCTCACCAAGAACAGGGGACGGGGAGCAGTACTTC. It codes for CASSPRTGDGEQYF.

The chain recombines TRBV6-6 with TRBJ1-4; maybe TRBD1 (6 bases). Germline CDR1 is MNHNY and CDR2 is SVGAGI (reference sequence). The V end lost 6 bases, the J end lost 0 bases, and 14 bases lay between the germline ends. The CDR3 covers 16 residues. The CDR3 spells CASSRYRQATNEKLFF. The CDR3 DNA is TGTGCCAGCAGCCGATATAGACAGGCAACTAATGAAAAACTGTTTTTT.

This rearrangement joins TRBV11-2 to TRBJ1-4; TRBD1 agrees at 7 bases. The CDR3 length is 15 residues. V dropped 5 bases and J dropped 8; count of bases not matched to a gene: 11. Per the germline V gene, CDR1 is SGHAT and CDR2 is FQNNGV. CDR3 in amino acids: CASSTGQRSPEKLFF. Written as DNA, the CDR3 is TGTGCCAGCAGCACGGGACAGCGAAGTCCCGAAAAACTGTTTTTT.

The chain carries TRBV18 and TRBJ1-1, with D unclear. The CDR3 runs 14 residues. From germline, CDR1 is KGHSH and CDR2 LQKENI. Trimming cost V 0 bases and J 6 bases, with 11 bases left between them. The CDR3 region has the DNA TGTGCCAGCTCACCACCAGGGATGATCGCTGAAGCTTTCTTT. Translation gives CASSPPGMIAEAFF.

This clone was found once. CDR3 DNA: TGCGCCAGCAGCCAAGAAAGCGGGACCCTTTCCTACGAGCAGTACTTC. Its translation is CASSQESGTLSYEQYF. This chain uses TRBV4-3 with TRBJ2-7; 7 nucleotides line up with TRBD2. After removal of 0 bases from V and 1 base from J, the junction contained 6 bases not matched to a gene. CDR3 size: 16 residues. Germline CDR1 is LGHNA and CDR2 is YSLEER.

The chain couples TRBV7-2 to TRBJ2-3; no clear D gene. The CDR3 loop spans 13 amino acids. From germline, CDR1 is SGHTA and CDR2 FQGNSA. Between the trimmed V and J ends, which lost 5 bases and 0 bases, there was a span of 6 bases. The CDR3 region has the DNA TGTGCCAGCAGCCCTACTAGCACAGATACGCAGTATTTT. This codes for CASSPTSTDTQYF.

The V and J genes are TRBV7-8 and TRBJ1-1; D is possibly TRBD1 (5 bases). With 1 base removed from V and 1 base from J, the gap between germline ends came to 10 bases. CDR3 length: 15 residues. The germline V gene has CDR1 SGHVS and CDR2 FQNEAQ. CDR3 amino acids: CASSLEGHRNTEAFF. CDR3 coding DNA: TGTGCCAGCAGCTTAGAAGGACACAGGAACACTGAAGCTTTCTTT.

This chain uses TRBV5-4 with TRBJ1-1; possibly TRBD1 for D (6 bases). Trimming cost V 4 bases and J 2 bases, with 15 bases left between them. Per the germline V gene, CDR1 is SGHNT and CDR2 is YYREEE (reference sequence). This CDR3 comprises 15 residues. The DNA for the CDR3 is TGTGCCAGCAGCCCCGAGGGGGTGGATAACACTGAAGCTTTCTTT. It translates to CASSPEGVDNTEAFF.

The chain uses TRBV5-4 and TRBJ2-6, with a weak D call TRBD2 (7 bases). CDR1 is SGHNT and CDR2 is YYREEE in the germline V gene (reference sequence). This CDR3 is 17 amino acids long. V was clipped by 3 bases and J by 0 bases, with 13 bases between them. The CDR3 nucleotides are TGTGCCAGCAGCTGGGCGGCGGGGGCCTCTGGGGCCAACGTCCTGACTTTC. This encodes CASSWAAGASGANVLTF.

This clone was found many times. This rearrangement joins TRBV19 to TRBJ2-1, with D hard to call. Germline lookup yields CDR1 LNHDA and CDR2 SQIVND (reference sequence). V dropped 10 bases and J dropped 6 bases, with 13 bases sitting between them. CDR3 length: 12 residues. The CDR3 reads CATQVGRNEQFF. The CDR3 nucleotides are TGTGCCACGCAAGTGGGCCGCAATGAGCAGTTCTTC. Variable domain in full (rest from reference TRBV19 and TRBJ2-1): DGGITQSPKYLFRKEGQNVTLSCEQNLNHDAMYWYRQDPGQGLRLIYYSQIVNDFQKGDIAEGYSVSREKKESFPLTVTSAQKNPTAFYLCATQVGRNEQFFGPGTRLTVL.

The chain carries TRBV6-5 and TRBJ1-1; possibly TRBD1 for D (5 bases). Germline CDR1 MNHEY, CDR2 SVGAGI. The V gene lost 0 bases and the J gene lost 7 bases, with 12 bases spanning the gap. The length of the CDR3 is 14 residues. CDR3: CASSYSWGRGEAFF. CDR3 coding DNA: TGTGCCAGCAGTTACTCGTGGGGACGGGGTGAAGCTTTCTTT.

This clone has more than one count but fewer than ten. This chain uses TRBV7-6 with TRBJ2-5; D remains ambiguous. This CDR3 has 15 amino acids. V dropped 1 base and J dropped 5 bases, with 14 bases sitting between them. CDR1 SGHVS and CDR2 FNYEAQ come from the germline V gene. The CDR3 nucleotides are TGTGCCAGCAGCTTAGGAGGTTCCGTGGGGGAGACCCAGTACTTC. Encoded protein: CASSLGGSVGETQYF.

The chain links TRBV18 to TRBJ2-1, with TRBD1 as a possible D gene (6 bases). The length of the CDR3 is 15 residues. Trimming left V 4 bases short and J 3 bases short, with 13 bases between. Germline V gene data show CDR1 as KGHSH and CDR2 as LQKENI. CDR3 residues: CASSLLTGDYNEQFF. The DNA for the CDR3 is TGTGCCAGCTCACTATTGACAGGAGACTACAATGAGCAGTTCTTC.

The chain uses TRBV5-4 and TRBJ2-7; TRBD2 matches 9 bases. V was clipped by 4 bases and J by 1 base; unmatched bases: 15. CDR3 length equals 18 residues. Per the germline V gene, CDR1 is SGHNT and CDR2 is YYREEE (reference sequence). CDR3 sequence (DNA): TGTGCCAGCAGCCCGACCTCGGGACTAGCCATATTTTCCTACGAGCAGTACTTC. Residues: CASSPTSGLAIFSYEQYF.

This clone was seen more than once but under ten times. The chain links TRBV2 to TRBJ2-1, with TRBD2 identical over 9 bases. With V trimmed by 6 bases and J by 0 bases, 3 bases remained unmatched. From germline, CDR1 is SNHLY and CDR2 FYNNEI. The CDR3 is 15 amino acids. The chain's CDR3 is CASSPAGGSYNEQFF. In DNA, the CDR3 is TGTGCCAGCAGCCCAGCGGGAGGCTCCTACAATGAGCAGTTCTTC. Combining the CDR3 with reference TRBV2 and TRBJ2-1 gives the whole variable domain EPEVTQTPSHQVTQMGQEVILRCVPISNHLYFYWYRQILGQKVEFLVSFYNNEISEKSEIFDDQFSVERPDGSNFTLKIRSTKLEDSAMYFCASSPAGGSYNEQFFGPGTRLTVL.